The 26 T cell receptor beta chains reported below all come from one sample, sequenced in a study of blood T cell repertoires in COVID-19. This table comes from immunoSEQ multiplex PCR, and its TCRdb copy is limited to in-frame clones, with some not included. The data contain approximately 530,000 clones, 85% to 90% of them seen just once; the ten biggest clones take up around 8%. The sample was peripheral blood. All receptors derive from a woman aged 45-65 years with COVID-19, enrolled during active disease.

This rearrangement joins TRBV27 to TRBJ2-7, with D possibly TRBD2 on 6 matching bases. This CDR3 spans 15 amino acids. CDR1 and CDR2 from the germline V gene are MNHEY and SMNVEV (reference sequence). V gave up 6 bases and J gave up 6 bases, with 21 bases separating them. The CDR3 DNA reads as TGTGCCAGCAGAAGGGAGGTCGCCGGGGTCAGCGAGCAGTACTTC. Its translation: CASRREVAGVSEQYF.

The rearrangement uses TRBV27 and TRBJ2-1, with D maybe TRBD1 (5 bases). This CDR3 is 13 amino acids long. Germline assignment: CDR1 MNHEY and CDR2 SMNVEV (reference sequence). V was cut by 7 bases and J by 6 bases, with 13 bases left in between. CDR3 region: CASTQGILNEQFF. CDR3 bases: TGTGCCAGCACCCAGGGTATTCTCAATGAGCAGTTCTTC.

The chain uses TRBV9 and TRBJ2-1; 8 positions match TRBD1. After removal of 3 bases from V and 6 bases from J, the junction contained 5 bases not matched to a gene. Germline V lookup: CDR1 SGDLS, CDR2 YYNGEE. The CDR3 covers 14 residues. The CDR3 DNA is TGTGCCAGCAGCGGAACCGGACAGGGCAATGAGCAGTTCTTC. It specifies CASSGTGQGNEQFF.

The gene calls are TRBV7-9 and TRBJ1-5, with 8 bases that match TRBD1. Germline lookup yields CDR1 SEHNR and CDR2 FQNEAQ (reference sequence). The CDR3 length is 14 residues. With V trimmed by 5 bases and J by 6 bases, 6 bases remained unmatched. This CDR3 is CASSGTGVGQPQHF. The CDR3 nucleotides are TGTGCCAGCAGCGGGACAGGCGTAGGTCAGCCCCAGCATTTT. The variable domain in full, completed from reference TRBV7-9 and TRBJ1-5, reads DTGVSQNPRHKITKRGQNVTFRCDPISEHNRLYWYRQTLGQGPEFLTYFQNEAQLEKSRLLSDRFSAERPKGSFSTLEIQRTEQGDSAMYLCASSGTGVGQPQHFGDGTRLSIL.

This chain joins TRBV20-1 and TRBJ1-2; D remains unclear. Trimming pared 7 bases from V and 0 bases from J, leaving 6 bases between. The CDR3 contains 11 residues. Germline CDR1 reads DFQATT; CDR2 reads SNEGSKA (reference sequence). CDR3 sequence reads: CSDRSNYGYTF. For the CDR3, the DNA is TGCAGTGACCGGTCTAACTATGGCTACACCTTC.

The rearrangement joins TRBV7-9 to TRBJ1-5, with 7 bases identical to TRBD1. Germline V gives CDR1 SEHNR, CDR2 FQNEAQ (reference sequence). This CDR3 is built from 14 residues. Trimming took 5 bases from V and 2 from J; bases not matched to a gene: 3. CDR3 coding DNA: TGTGCCAGCAGCATCGGGACAGGCAATCAGCCCCAGCATTTT. This gives the protein CASSIGTGNQPQHF.

This chain connects TRBV10-1 to TRBJ2-5, with TRBD1 matching over 8 bases. Germline CDR1 is WNHNN and CDR2 is SYGVQD (reference sequence). The CDR3 loop spans 14 amino acids. V was clipped by 5 bases and J by 1 base; unmatched bases: 3. The CDR3 loop is CASSKQGVQETQYF. The CDR3 nucleotides read TGCGCCAGCAGTAAACAGGGGGTCCAAGAGACCCAGTACTTC.

This sequence joins TRBV9 and TRBJ2-3; D might be TRBD2 (5 bases). The length of the CDR3 is 14 residues. CDR1 is SGDLS, CDR2 YYNGEE, per germline. Trimming took 3 bases from V and 1 from J, leaving 9 bases between them. As DNA, the CDR3 is TGTGCCAGCAGCGGGGTCGGGGGCACAGATACGCAGTATTTT. Amino acids: CASSGVGGTDTQYF. The whole variable domain, remainder taken from reference TRBV9 and TRBJ2-3, is DSGVTQTPKHLITATGQRVTLRCSPRSGDLSVYWYQQSLDQGLQFLIQYYNGEERAKGNILERFSAQQFPDLHSELNLSSLELGDSALYFCASSGVGGTDTQYFGPGTRLTVL.

The V gene is TRBV4-2, the J gene TRBJ1-5; the match to TRBD1 covers 7 bases. CDR3 length: 17 residues. Per germline, CDR1 LGHNA and CDR2 YNFKEQ. Germline trimming cut 0 bases from V and 5 bases from J; bases unmatched to any gene: 10. The CDR3 region is CASSQEPRQGRDQPQHF. The CDR3 DNA reads as TGTGCCAGCAGCCAAGAACCACGACAGGGAAGAGATCAGCCCCAGCATTTT.

In DNA, the CDR3 is TGTGCCAGCAGCTTAGGGACAGGGAGCTCCTACGAGCAGTACTTC. Protein product: CASSLGTGSSYEQYF. This chain joins TRBV7-3 and TRBJ2-7, with 9 bases aligning to TRBD1. V trimming: 2 bases; J trimming: 0 bases; junction bases outside the gene matches: 2. Germline loops: CDR1 SGHTA, CDR2 FQGTGA. The CDR3 is 15 amino acids. Supplemented by reference TRBV7-3 and TRBJ2-7, the full variable domain reads GAGVSQTPSNKVTEKGKYVELRCDPISGHTALYWYRQSLGQGPEFLIYFQGTGAADDSGLPNDRFFAVRPEGSVSTLKIQRTERGDSAVYLCASSLGTGSSYEQYFGPGTRLTVT.

The chain is built from TRBV28 and TRBJ1-3, with 8 bases that match TRBD1. Germline assignment: CDR1 MDHEN and CDR2 SYDVKM. The CDR3 has 18 residues. The V segment lost 2 bases and the J segment 0 bases; nucleotides outside the gene matches: 9. This CDR3 reads CASSLLRDRSFSGNTIYF. CDR3 coding DNA: TGTGCCAGCAGTTTACTAAGGGACAGGTCATTCTCTGGAAACACCATATATTTT.

The chain couples TRBV29-1 to TRBJ2-7, with a weak D call TRBD1 (6 bases). The CDR3 consists of 13 residues. CDR1 and CDR2 from the germline V gene are SQVTM and ANQGSEA. V lost 8 bases and J 3 bases, leaving 17 bases between the germline ends. The CDR3 protein is CSYREGGDYEQYF. The CDR3 region has the DNA TGCAGCTACCGCGAAGGGGGAGACTACGAGCAGTACTTC.

The V call is TRBV9, the J call TRBJ2-1, with TRBD2 identical over 11 bases. The CDR3 sequence is 20 residues long. CDR1 is SGDLS, CDR2 YYNGEE, per germline. V gave up 4 bases and J gave up 4 bases; unmatched junction bases: 19. CDR3 amino acids: CASSPRVRLAGIIHYNEQFF. The CDR3 nucleotides read TGTGCCAGCAGCCCTCGAGTGAGACTAGCGGGGATTATTCATTACAATGAGCAGTTCTTC.

The chain carries TRBV2 and TRBJ1-2; 7 nucleotides align to TRBD1. The CDR3 extends over 14 amino acids. Germline V gives CDR1 SNHLY, CDR2 FYNNEI. V trimming: 6 bases; J trimming: 10 bases; junction bases outside the gene matches: 14. The chain's CDR3 is CASSLDRAPGDYTF. CDR3 DNA sequence: TGTGCCAGCAGCCTAGACAGGGCCCCGGGGGACTACACCTTC.

This clone occurred once. This chain connects TRBV6-5 to TRBJ1-4; the match to TRBD1 covers 9 bases. Per germline, CDR1 MNHEY and CDR2 SVGAGI. V lost 5 bases and J lost 6; bases outside the gene matches: 4. CDR3 size: 14 residues. The CDR3 DNA reads as TGTGCCAGCAGTACCGGGACAGGGTATGAAAAACTGTTTTTT. This sequence encodes CASSTGTGYEKLFF.

V is TRBV28 and J is TRBJ1-6, with 7 nucleotides matching TRBD1. CDR3 length equals 16 residues. Trimming took 9 bases from V and 1 from J; bases not matched to a gene: 9. From germline, CDR1 is MDHEN and CDR2 SYDVKM. Here the CDR3 reads CASEEGARSYNSPLHF. The CDR3 DNA is TGTGCCAGTGAAGAGGGGGCGCGATCCTATAATTCACCCCTCCACTTT.

V usage is TRBV6-1 and J usage is TRBJ2-7; 10 bases are a match to TRBD1. V gave up 1 base and J gave up 6 bases; unmatched junction bases: 3. This CDR3 is built from 14 residues. Germline V lookup: CDR1 MNHNS, CDR2 SASEGT. As DNA, the CDR3 is TGTGCCAGCAGTGAAGGACAGGGGGCAGGCGAGCAGTACTTC. This sequence encodes CASSEGQGAGEQYF.

The genes are TRBV4-1 and TRBJ2-1; 10 bases match TRBD1. Germline values: CDR1 MGHRA, CDR2 YSYEKL. With V trimmed by 0 bases and J by 10 bases, 9 bases remained unmatched. The CDR3 is 16 amino acids. The CDR3: CASSQEGTGAPNEQFF. The DNA for the CDR3 is TGCGCCAGCAGCCAAGAAGGGACAGGGGCGCCCAACGAGCAGTTCTTC.

This chain joins TRBV7-3 and TRBJ1-2; D is unclear. The CDR3 is 14 residues long. CDR1 and CDR2 from the germline V gene are SGHTA and FQGTGA. V dropped 5 bases and J dropped 4 bases, with 14 bases sitting between them. The CDR3 region has the DNA TGTGCCAGCAGCCCTCGATTAGATGGCTATGGCTACACCTTC. Translation gives CASSPRLDGYGYTF.

CDR3 DNA sequence: TGTGCCAGCTCACGAACAGTAATGAACACTGAAGCTTTCTTT. Translation gives CASSRTVMNTEAFF. This chain links TRBV18 with TRBJ1-1; D is undetermined. The CDR3 consists of 14 residues. Trimming removed 4 bases from V and 0 bases from J, with 9 bases in between. From germline, CDR1 is KGHSH and CDR2 LQKENI.

This chain connects TRBV12-1 to TRBJ1-5; the D call in the table, TRBD1, was not verified against the DNA. TRBV12-1 is listed as a pseudogene. This CDR3 is built from 14 residues. CDR3 coding DNA: TGTGCCAGCAGCTCGTGGACAGGCAATCAGCCCCAGCATTTT. It translates to CASSSWTGNQPQHF.

This CDR3 is CASSEVTGEEKLFF. The DNA of the CDR3 is TGTGCCAGCAGTGAAGTAACAGGAGAGGAAAAACTGTTTTTT. J is TRBJ1-4 and V is TRBV2; perhaps TRBD1 as D (5 bases). This CDR3 comprises 14 residues. The germline V and J ends were trimmed by 1 base and 8 bases, with 11 bases remaining between them. CDR1 is SNHLY, CDR2 FYNNEI, per germline.

The V call is TRBV2, the J call TRBJ1-2; possible D gene TRBD1, 6 bases. V was cut by 2 bases and J by 5 bases, with 21 bases left in between. Looked up from germline, CDR1 is SNHLY and CDR2 is FYNNEI. The CDR3 length is 17 residues. CDR3 coding DNA: TGTGCCAGCAGTGAAACCCGCGTAGGGGGTCAAAGATATGGCTACACCTTC. It translates to CASSETRVGGQRYGYTF.

This sequence joins TRBV6-6 and TRBJ1-2; 9 bases line up with TRBD1. Germline V gives CDR1 MNHNY, CDR2 SVGAGI (reference sequence). V shed 5 bases and J 8 bases; nucleotides not matched to a gene: 3. This CDR3 region has 12 residues. The CDR3 is CASSGTGKGYTF. The CDR3 DNA reads as TGTGCCAGCAGTGGGACAGGGAAAGGCTACACCTTC.

This clone is a singleton in its sample. The chain links TRBV28 to TRBJ1-5, with 7 positions matching TRBD1. CDR1 is MDHEN, CDR2 SYDVKM, per germline. The junction had 4 bases not matched to a gene; V was cut back by 5 bases and J by 0 bases. This CDR3 spans 15 amino acids. The chain's CDR3 is CASSNRGFSNQPQHF. Here the CDR3 DNA reads TGTGCCAGCAGTAACAGGGGATTTAGCAATCAGCCCCAGCATTTT.

The J gene is TRBJ1-3, the V gene TRBV6-1; tentative D call: TRBD1 (5 bases). CDR3 size: 15 residues. Trimming took off 0 bases at V and 6 bases at J, with 12 bases between the two ends. Germline V lookup: CDR1 MNHNS, CDR2 SASEGT. CDR3 residues: CASSEAQGVENTIYF. CDR3 nucleotides: TGTGCCAGCAGTGAAGCTCAGGGCGTCGAAAACACCATATATTTT.